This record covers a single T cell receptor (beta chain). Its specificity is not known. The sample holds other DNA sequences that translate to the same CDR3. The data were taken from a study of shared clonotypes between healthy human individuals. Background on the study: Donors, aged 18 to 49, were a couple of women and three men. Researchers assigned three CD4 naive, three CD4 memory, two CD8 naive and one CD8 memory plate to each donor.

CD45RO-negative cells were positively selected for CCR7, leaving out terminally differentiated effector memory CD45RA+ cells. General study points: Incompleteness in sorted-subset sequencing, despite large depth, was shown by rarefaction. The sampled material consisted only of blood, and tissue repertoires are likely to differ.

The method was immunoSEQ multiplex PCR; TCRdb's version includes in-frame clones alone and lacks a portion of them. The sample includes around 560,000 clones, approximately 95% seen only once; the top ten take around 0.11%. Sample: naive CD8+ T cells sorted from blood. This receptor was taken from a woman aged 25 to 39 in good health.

The CDR3 coding sequence is TGTGCCAGCAGCTTTGGTCAGGGGAATCAGCCCCAGCATTTT. Translating it yields CASSFGQGNQPQHF. J is TRBJ1-5 and V is TRBV5-6; possibly TRBD1 for D (6 bases). This CDR3 spans 14 amino acids. Germline V gene lookup returns CDR1 SGHDT and CDR2 YYEEEE. V gave up 2 bases and J gave up 4 bases, with 10 bases separating them.